This TCR beta chain was documented in a study of OX40 agonist ivuxolimab in advanced cancers. Profiling relied on immunoSEQ multiplex PCR, and the TCRdb table lists in-frame clones only, not all of them. This repertoire shows 50,000 to 60,000 clones, roughly three quarters found once; its top ten account for approximately 1.1%. This clone was seen a handful of times. The CDR3 runs to 11 residues. V was trimmed by 10 bases and J by 8 bases, leaving 14 bases between them. CDR1 MNHNY and CDR2 SVGAGI come from the germline V gene (reference sequence). The chain has TRBV6-6 and TRBJ1-2; maybe TRBD1 (5 bases). The source material was CD4+ or CD8+ T cells sorted from blood, sampled in a trial of the OX40 agonist ivuxolimab. The receptor was derived from an adult with an advanced solid tumor such as melanoma, head and neck, liver or kidney cancer. The CDR3 is CATTRGRGYTF. CDR3 DNA sequence: TGTGCCACAACGAGGGGTCGGGGCTACACCTTC.